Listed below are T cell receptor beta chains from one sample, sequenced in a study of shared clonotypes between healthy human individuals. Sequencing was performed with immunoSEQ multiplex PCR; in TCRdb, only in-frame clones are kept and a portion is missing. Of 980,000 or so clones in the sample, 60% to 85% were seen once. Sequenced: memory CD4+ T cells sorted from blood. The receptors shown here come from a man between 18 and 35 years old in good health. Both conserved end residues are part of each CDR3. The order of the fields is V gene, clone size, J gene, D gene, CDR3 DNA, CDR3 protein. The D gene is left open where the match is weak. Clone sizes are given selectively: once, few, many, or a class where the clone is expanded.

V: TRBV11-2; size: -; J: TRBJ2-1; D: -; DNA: TGTGCCAGCAGCCGAGTCGCGGGAAGGGAAAATGAGCAGTTCTTC; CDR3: CASSRVAGRENEQFF
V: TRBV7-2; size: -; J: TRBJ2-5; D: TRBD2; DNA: TGTGCCAGCAGCCCAGTGGGCGGGAGTGGTGAGACCCAGTACTTC; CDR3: CASSPVGGSGETQYF
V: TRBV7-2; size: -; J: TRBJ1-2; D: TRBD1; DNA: TGTGCCAGCAGCCCCGGACAGGGGGCGCCGGGCTACACCTTC; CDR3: CASSPGQGAPGYTF
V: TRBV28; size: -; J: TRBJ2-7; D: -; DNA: TGTGCCAGCAGTTTAAGTCCGGGGGTCCCTACCAACGAGCAGTACTTC; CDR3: CASSLSPGVPTNEQYF
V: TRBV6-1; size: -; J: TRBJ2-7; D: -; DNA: TGTGCCAGCAGTGAGTACTACGAGCAGTACTTC; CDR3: CASSEYYEQYF
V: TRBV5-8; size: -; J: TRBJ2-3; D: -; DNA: TGTGCCAGCAGCTTGGGGAAGCCAGATACGCAGTATTTT; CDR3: CASSLGKPDTQYF
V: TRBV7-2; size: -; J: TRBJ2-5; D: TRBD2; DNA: TGTGCCAGCAGCTTAGCGGGGACTAGCGGGCAAGAGACCCAGTACTTC; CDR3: CASSLAGTSGQETQYF
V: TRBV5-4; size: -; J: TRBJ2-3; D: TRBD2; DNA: TGTGCCAGCAGCTGGGGACTAGCGGGGGCCCGGGGCACAGATACGCAGTATTTT; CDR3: CASSWGLAGARGTDTQYF
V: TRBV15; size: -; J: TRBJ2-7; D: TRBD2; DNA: TGTGCCACCAGCAGAGATCTGGTCCGGACTAGCCCCGGCGAGCAGTACTTC; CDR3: CATSRDLVRTSPGEQYF
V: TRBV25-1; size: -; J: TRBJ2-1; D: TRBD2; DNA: TGTGCCAGCAGCCCTAGCGGGGTGAACTCCTACAATGAGCAGTTCTTC; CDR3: CASSPSGVNSYNEQFF
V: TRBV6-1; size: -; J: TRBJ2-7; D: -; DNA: TGTGCCAGTACAGGGAGCTCCTACGAGCAGTACTTC; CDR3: CASTGSSYEQYF
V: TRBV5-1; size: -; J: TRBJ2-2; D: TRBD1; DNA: TGCGCCAGCAGCTTGAACAAACCCGGGACAGGGAAGACCGGGGAGCTGTTTTTT; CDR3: CASSLNKPGTGKTGELFF
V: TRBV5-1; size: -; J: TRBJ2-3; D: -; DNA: TGCGCCAGCAGCCTAAATGCGTTTCCCACAGATACGCAGTATTTT; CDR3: CASSLNAFPTDTQYF
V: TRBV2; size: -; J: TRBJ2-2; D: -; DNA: TGTGCCAGCAGGTGGGAACGGGGCACCGGGGAGCTGTTTTTT; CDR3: CASRWERGTGELFF
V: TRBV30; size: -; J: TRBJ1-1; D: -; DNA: TGTGCCTGTCCAGGGGAGTCGGGCACTGAAGCTTTCTTT; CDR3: CACPGESGTEAFF
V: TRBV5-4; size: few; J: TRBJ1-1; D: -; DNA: TGTGCCAGCAGCTTGGATCGGGGAGGAAACACTGAAGCTTTCTTT; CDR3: CASSLDRGGNTEAFF
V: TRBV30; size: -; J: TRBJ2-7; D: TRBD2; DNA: TGTGCCTGGAGTGGAGCGGGAGACCGCTCTTACGAGCAGTACTTC; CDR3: CAWSGAGDRSYEQYF
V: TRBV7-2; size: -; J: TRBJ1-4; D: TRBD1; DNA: TGTGCCAGCAGCCGGACAGGGGGAACAACTAATGAAAAACTGTTTTTT; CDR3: CASSRTGGTTNEKLFF
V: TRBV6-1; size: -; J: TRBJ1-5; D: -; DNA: TGTGCCAGCAGTGAAGGGAACCTATTAAGCAATCAGCCCCAGCATTTT; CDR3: CASSEGNLLSNQPQHF
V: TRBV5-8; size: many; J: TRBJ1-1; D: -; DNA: TGTGCCAGCAGCTTAGGGGCCACAGGGAACACTGAAGCTTTCTTT; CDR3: CASSLGATGNTEAFF
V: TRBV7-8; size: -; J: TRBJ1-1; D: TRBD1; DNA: TGTGCCAGCAGCCCTCAGGGGGGGATGAACACTGAAGCTTTCTTT; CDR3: CASSPQGGMNTEAFF
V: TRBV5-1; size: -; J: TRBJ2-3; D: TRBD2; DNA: TGCGCCAGCAGCCTATGGACTAGCGGGTCAGATACGCAGTATTTT; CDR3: CASSLWTSGSDTQYF
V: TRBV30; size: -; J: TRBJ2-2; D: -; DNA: TGTGCCTGGAGGGGGGGTCCCGGGGAGCTGTTTTTT; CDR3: CAWRGGPGELFF
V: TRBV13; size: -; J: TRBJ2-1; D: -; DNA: TGTGCCAGCAGCTCAGACGGGAGAGCTACGGGGAATGAGCAGTTCTTC; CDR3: CASSSDGRATGNEQFF
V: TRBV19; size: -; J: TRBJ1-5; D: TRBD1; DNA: TGTGCCAGTAGCATCACAGGGGGCGAACAGCCCCAGCATTTT; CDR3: CASSITGGEQPQHF
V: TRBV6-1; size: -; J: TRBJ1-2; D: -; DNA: TGTGCCAGCAGTCCCGGGACTTTTTCTTATGGCTACACCTTC; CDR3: CASSPGTFSYGYTF
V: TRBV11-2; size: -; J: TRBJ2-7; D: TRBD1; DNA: TGTGCCAGCAGCTTGGGACAGGGGCTGACCTACGAGCAGTACTTC; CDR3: CASSLGQGLTYEQYF
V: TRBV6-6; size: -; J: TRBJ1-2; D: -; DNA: TGTGCCAGCAGTTACTCAACGACAGCTCGGGGCTACACCTTC; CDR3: CASSYSTTARGYTF
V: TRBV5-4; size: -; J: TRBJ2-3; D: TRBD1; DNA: TGTGCCAGCAGCTTGGTAAGACAGGGAAGCACAGATACGCAGTATTTT; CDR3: CASSLVRQGSTDTQYF
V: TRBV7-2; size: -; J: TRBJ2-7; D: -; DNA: TGTGCCAGCAGCTTAGATAAGGGCTACGAGCAGTACTTC; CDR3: CASSLDKGYEQYF
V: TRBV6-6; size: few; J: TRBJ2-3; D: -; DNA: TGTGCCAGCACGGGAGAGACCACAGATACGCAGTATTTT; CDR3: CASTGETTDTQYF
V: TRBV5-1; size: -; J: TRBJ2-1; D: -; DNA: TGCGCCAGCAGCCGTAACATGTTGGGGGCTTCGTATGAGCAGTTCTTC; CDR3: CASSRNMLGASYEQFF
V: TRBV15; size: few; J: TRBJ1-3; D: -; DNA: TGTGCCACCAGTAGGGCCTCTGGAAACACCATATATTTT; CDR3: CATSRASGNTIYF
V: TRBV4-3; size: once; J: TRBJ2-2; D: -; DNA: TGCGCCAGCAGCCAAGAAGGGACTAACACCGGGGAGCTGTTTTTT; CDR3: CASSQEGTNTGELFF
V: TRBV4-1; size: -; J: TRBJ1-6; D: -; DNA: TGCGCCAGCAGCCAAACCGGGACGGTCTCTTCACCCCTCCACTTT; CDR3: CASSQTGTVSSPLHF
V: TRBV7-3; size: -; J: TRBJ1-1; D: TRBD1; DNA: TGTGCCAGCAGCCAAGGGGACAGGGGGCCCCAGGGTGCTTTCTTT; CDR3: CASSQGDRGPQGAFF
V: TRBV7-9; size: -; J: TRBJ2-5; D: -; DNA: TGTGCCAGCAGCTTAGTATGGCCCATGTCGGAGACCCAGTACTTC; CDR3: CASSLVWPMSETQYF
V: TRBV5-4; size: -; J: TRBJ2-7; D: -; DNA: TGTGCCAGCAGCTCTGGACGGGCTCCTATCTACGAGCAGTACTTC; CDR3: CASSSGRAPIYEQYF
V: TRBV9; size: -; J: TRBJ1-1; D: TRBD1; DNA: TGTGCCAGCAGCGGTGGACAGGGGGCATCCGCTTTCTTT; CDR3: CASSGGQGASAFF
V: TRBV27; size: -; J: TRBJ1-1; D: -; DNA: TGTGCCAGCAGCCAGAGTCGAAACACTGAAGCTTTCTTT; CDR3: CASSQSRNTEAFF
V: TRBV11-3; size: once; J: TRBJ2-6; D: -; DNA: TGTGCCAGCAGCCCCAACCCACAGGGAGACCTGACTTTC; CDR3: CASSPNPQGDLTF
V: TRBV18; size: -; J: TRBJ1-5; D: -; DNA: TGTGCCAGCTCACCACAAGCGGGATATAGCAATCAGCCCCAGCATTTT; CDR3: CASSPQAGYSNQPQHF